What follows are 26 T cell receptor beta chains derived from one specimen sequenced in a study of T-cell memory formation after mild COVID-19 (dated by TCRdb to about 2021). The library came from 5' RACE. Sequencing used an Illumina NovaSeq 6000. The public reads were reprocessed in TCRdb via fastp at Q25 and MiXCR, keeping in-frame beta chains. Every CDR3 protein is listed once, alongside the most common genes and DNA of its rows. The sample has more than 350,000 distinct CDR3 sequences on record, 16% of them singletons. 20% to 25% of the sample lies in the top ten. Material: PBMCs or a T cell subset sorted from them (not recorded which). These receptors were collected from a man between 18 and 29 years old who had mild COVID-19 (a few samples of this study predate the infection). The sample titles of this study are shuffled in the database, so cell type and time point are left out; the donor was told from shared clones.

This chain uses TRBV3-1 with TRBJ2-7; D not certain. The CDR3 runs 12 residues. Germline CDR1 LGHDT, CDR2 YNNKEL (reference sequence). Trimming removed 5 bases at V and 6 bases at J, with 11 bases between. The CDR3 region has the DNA TGTGCCAGCAGCGGAAATGCCCTCGAGCAGTACTTC. It is translated as CASSGNALEQYF.

This clonotype was picked up a small number of times. This chain joins TRBV6-2 or TRBV6-3 and TRBJ2-6; 7 bases are a match to TRBD1. Trimming cost V 7 bases and J 1 base; bases outside gene matches: 4. There are 15 residues in the CDR3. Germline loops: CDR1 MNHEY, CDR2 SVGEGT. The CDR3: CASTTGSSGANVLTF. The CDR3 DNA follows: TGTGCCAGCACGACAGGGAGTTCTGGGGCCAACGTCCTGACTTTC.

This clonotype showed up just a few times. The chain has TRBV2 and TRBJ2-3, with TRBD2 identical over 10 bases. Germline trimming cut 3 bases from V and 2 bases from J; bases unmatched to any gene: 5. This CDR3 is built from 16 residues. Germline V gene sequence: CDR1 SNHLY, CDR2 FYNNEI. CDR3 in amino acids: CASSELSGGATDTQYF. The DNA for the CDR3 is TGTGCCAGCAGTGAGCTGAGCGGGGGGGCCACAGATACGCAGTATTTT.

The V call is TRBV18, the J call TRBJ2-3; 7 bases fit TRBD1. CDR3 length: 16 residues. Germline CDR1 KGHSH, CDR2 LQKENI. J lost 6 bases, V lost 6 bases, and 15 bases had no gene match. The CDR3 protein is CASSTRQGEELDTQYF. The CDR3 nucleotides are TGTGCCAGCTCCACGCGACAGGGAGAGGAGTTGGATACGCAGTATTTT.

This clonotype has a handful of counts. The chain joins TRBV7-8 to TRBJ1-2; D gene uncertain. This CDR3 is 16 amino acids long. Between the trimmed V and J ends, which lost 1 base and 4 bases, there was a span of 16 bases. CDR1 and CDR2 (germline): SGHVS, FQNEAQ. In nucleotides, the CDR3 is TGTGCCAGCAGCTTAGGATCTGGCAGCGCCAGCTATGGCTACACCTTC. This translates into CASSLGSGSASYGYTF.

In its sample, this clonotype is medium-sized (0.01 to 0.1%). V is TRBV5-1 and J is TRBJ2-3; the D gene could be TRBD1 or TRBD2 (6 bases each). Germline lookup yields CDR1 SGHRS and CDR2 YFSETQ. This CDR3 is built from 15 residues. With 1 base removed from V and 5 bases from J, the gap between germline ends came to 14 bases. CDR3 protein: CASSLMGGRGDTQYF. CDR3 DNA sequence: TGCGCCAGCAGCTTGATGGGGGGCCGGGGAGATACGCAGTATTTT.

This clonotype was detected only a few times. The J gene is TRBJ2-1, the V gene TRBV4-2; D perhaps matches TRBD2 (6 bases). The CDR3 has 16 residues. Trimming left V 0 bases short and J 2 bases short, with 11 bases between. Germline V lookup: CDR1 LGHNA, CDR2 YNFKEQ. The CDR3 bases are TGTGCCAGCAGCCAAGACCCTCCGGGGGCCTACAATGAGCAGTTCTTC. This codes for CASSQDPPGAYNEQFF.

Only a few counts were recorded for this clonotype. This rearrangement joins TRBV12-3 or TRBV12-4 to TRBJ1-5, with D possibly matching TRBD1 (5 bases). With 6 bases removed from V and 4 bases from J, the gap between germline ends came to 25 bases. The CDR3 consists of 18 residues. The CDR3 region is CASSGTDTGRVVNQPQHF. DNA for the CDR3: TGTGCCAGCAGCGGTACGGACACTGGGAGGGTCGTTAATCAGCCCCAGCATTTT.

This clonotype was counted a few times. This sequence joins TRBV4-1 and TRBJ1-1, with 7 bases that match TRBD1. CDR3 length: 14 amino acids. In germline, CDR1 is MGHRA, CDR2 YSYEKL. The junction had 3 bases not matched to a gene; V was cut back by 1 base and J by 4 bases. CDR3 protein: CASSQGDRFTEAFF. CDR3 coding DNA: TGCGCCAGCAGCCAAGGGGACAGATTCACTGAAGCTTTCTTT.

The chain links TRBV19 to TRBJ2-1, with D maybe TRBD1 (5 bases). This CDR3 spans 13 amino acids. V shed 2 bases and J shed 4 bases, with 6 bases lying between them. Germline V CDR1 and CDR2: LNHDA, SQIVND (reference sequence). The CDR3 loop is CASSIRQYNEQFF. DNA of the CDR3: TGTGCCAGTAGTATACGACAGTACAATGAGCAGTTCTTC.

In its sample, this clonotype was seen a few times. The chain has TRBV5-1 and TRBJ2-7; the D is unclear. The V gene's germline CDR1 is SGHRS and CDR2 YFSETQ. CDR3 length: 14 amino acids. With 3 bases removed from V and 0 bases from J, the gap between germline ends came to 10 bases. The CDR3: CASSSWTASYEQYF. The CDR3 bases are TGCGCCAGCAGCTCATGGACGGCCTCCTACGAGCAGTACTTC.

This clonotype was seen a few times. The chain employs TRBV6-1 and TRBJ2-2; possibly TRBD1 for D (6 bases). The CDR3 is made up of 15 amino acids. The germline gives CDR1 MNHNS, CDR2 SASEGT. Trimming left V 7 bases short and J 6 bases short, with 18 bases between. The CDR3 here is CASNAGVVSSGELFF. In DNA, the CDR3 is TGTGCCAGCAATGCAGGGGTGGTTTCGTCCGGGGAGCTGTTTTTT.

The chain employs TRBV7-2 and TRBJ1-4, with D hard to call. The V and J ends lost 1 base and 12 bases respectively, with 15 bases between them. This CDR3 spans 14 amino acids. Germline CDR1 is SGHTA and CDR2 is FQGNSA. In nucleotides, the CDR3 is TGTGCCAGCAGCTTAGTTGGCACCCAGTTGGAACTGTTTTTT. Translating gives CASSLVGTQLELFF.

This clonotype has a handful of counts. V gene TRBV7-2 combines with J gene TRBJ2-1, with D perhaps matching TRBD1 (5 bases). V dropped 2 bases and J dropped 8 bases, with 10 bases sitting between them. The CDR3 has 13 residues. Per germline, CDR1 SGHTA and CDR2 FQGNSA. CDR3 residues: CASSLQPGYEQFF. The CDR3 nucleotides are TGTGCCAGCAGCTTACAGCCAGGGTATGAGCAGTTCTTC.

This chain uses TRBV18 with TRBJ1-1; D is uncertain. Germline V gene sequence: CDR1 KGHSH, CDR2 LQKENI. This CDR3 comprises 16 residues. Between the trimmed V and J ends, which lost 3 bases and 2 bases, there was a span of 16 bases. The CDR3 sequence is CASSPLLGEINTEAFF. The DNA for the CDR3 is TGTGCCAGCTCACCCCTCCTGGGCGAAATTAACACTGAAGCTTTCTTT.

The V and J genes are TRBV7-3 and TRBJ2-5; possible D gene TRBD2, 6 bases. V was cut by 2 bases and J by 5 bases, with 12 bases left in between. Germline-derived CDR1 and CDR2 are SGHTA and FQGTGA. The CDR3 totals 14 residues. In DNA form, the CDR3 reads TGTGCCAGCAGCTTATCCGGAGGGTCGGAGACCCAGTACTTC. It specifies CASSLSGGSETQYF. Supplemented by reference TRBV7-3 and TRBJ2-5, the full variable domain reads GAGVSQTPSNKVTEKGKYVELRCDPISGHTALYWYRQSLGQGPEFLIYFQGTGAADDSGLPNDRFFAVRPEGSVSTLKIQRTERGDSAVYLCASSLSGGSETQYFGPGTRLLVL.

This clonotype appeared a few times. The chain's CDR3 is CASSQDEGGVGNQPQHF. In DNA, the CDR3 is TGTGCCAGCAGCCAAGATGAGGGTGGAGTTGGCAATCAGCCCCAGCATTTT. The chain couples TRBV4-2 to TRBJ1-5; no clear D gene. This CDR3 is built from 17 residues. Trimming took 0 bases from V and 2 from J, leaving 14 bases between them. Germline CDR1 reads LGHNA; CDR2 reads YNFKEQ.

This chain's CDR3 is CASHGPNTGELFF. The DNA of the CDR3 is TGTGCCAGTCACGGGCCCAACACCGGGGAGCTGTTTTTT. V usage is TRBV27 and J usage is TRBJ2-2; D not certain. This CDR3 spans 13 amino acids. Per the germline V gene, CDR1 is MNHEY and CDR2 is SMNVEV (reference sequence). V was trimmed by 9 bases and J by 2 bases, leaving 10 bases between them.

V usage is TRBV20-1 and J usage is TRBJ2-5; 7 bases are shared with TRBD1. The germline CDR1 and CDR2 sequences are DFQATT and SNEGSKA (reference sequence). Trimming at V came to 3 bases and at J to 5 bases, leaving 9 bases not matched to a gene. The CDR3 is made up of 14 amino acids. For the CDR3, the DNA is TGCAGTGCTAGGCTCGGTGACAGGGTCGAGACCCAGTACTTC. Translated: CSARLGDRVETQYF.

The chain has TRBV29-1 and TRBJ2-5, with no clear D. Germline loops: CDR1 SQVTM, CDR2 ANQGSEA. CDR3 length equals 13 residues. The V end was cut by 6 bases, the J end by 0 bases, with 11 bases between. The CDR3 sequence: CSVGTEYQETQYF. The CDR3 DNA sequence: TGCAGCGTAGGCACAGAGTACCAAGAGACCCAGTACTTC.

The genes are TRBV6-5 and TRBJ1-5, with unresolved D. Germline loops: CDR1 MNHEY, CDR2 SVGAGI. V shed 5 bases and J shed 7 bases, with 12 bases lying between them. This CDR3 is built from 13 residues. The CDR3 nucleotides are TGTGCCAGCAGTCTCGGCCTTTTCCAGCCCCAGCATTTT. Translated: CASSLGLFQPQHF.

This clonotype was recorded a few times. V and J are TRBV5-4 and TRBJ1-2; the match to TRBD1 covers 11 bases. V shed 5 bases and J 3 bases; nucleotides not matched to a gene: 6. The CDR3 spans 15 residues. Per the germline V gene, CDR1 is SGHNT and CDR2 is YYREEE (reference sequence). CDR3 in DNA: TGTGCCAGCAGTCGGCCGGGACAGGGGGACTATGGCTACACCTTC. Its translation: CASSRPGQGDYGYTF.

The rearrangement uses TRBV18 and TRBJ2-7; 10 bases map to TRBD1. The CDR3 is 16 amino acids. V gave up 6 bases and J gave up 0 bases; unmatched junction bases: 8. The germline V gene has CDR1 KGHSH and CDR2 LQKENI. The CDR3 spells CASSPTGTGVSYEQYV. The CDR3 bases are TGTGCCAGCTCGCCCACGGGGACAGGGGTCTCCTACGAGCAGTACGTC.

This clonotype has just a few counts. The chain employs TRBV4-2 and TRBJ2-3, with D perhaps assigned TRBD1 or TRBD2 (5 bases each). There are 17 residues in the CDR3. Germline lookup yields CDR1 LGHNA and CDR2 YNFKEQ. The V and J ends lost 0 bases and 2 bases respectively, with 15 bases between them. This chain's CDR3 is CASSQDGTERATDTQYF. CDR3 DNA sequence: TGTGCCAGCAGCCAAGATGGGACCGAACGTGCCACAGATACGCAGTATTTT.

This clonotype has a handful of counts. CDR3 sequence (DNA): TGTGCCAGCATACGGCCGGGACAGGGAAACAATGAGCAGTTCTTC. Its protein product is CASIRPGQGNNEQFF. V is TRBV2 and J is TRBJ2-1; 9 bases agree with TRBD1. The CDR3 runs 15 residues. V gave up 7 bases and J gave up 5 bases; unmatched junction bases: 9. CDR1 and CDR2 from the germline V gene are SNHLY and FYNNEI.

The chain couples TRBV10-3 to TRBJ1-6; 8 bases are shared with TRBD1. V trimming: 0 bases; J trimming: 14 bases; junction bases outside the gene matches: 18. Germline V gene sequence: CDR1 ENHRY, CDR2 SYGVKD. This CDR3 is built from 18 residues. The CDR3 DNA reads as TGTGCCATCAGTGAGTCGGGAATTAAGGCAGGGGGCGGCCCGGCCCTCCACTTT. Protein product: CAISESGIKAGGGPALHF.